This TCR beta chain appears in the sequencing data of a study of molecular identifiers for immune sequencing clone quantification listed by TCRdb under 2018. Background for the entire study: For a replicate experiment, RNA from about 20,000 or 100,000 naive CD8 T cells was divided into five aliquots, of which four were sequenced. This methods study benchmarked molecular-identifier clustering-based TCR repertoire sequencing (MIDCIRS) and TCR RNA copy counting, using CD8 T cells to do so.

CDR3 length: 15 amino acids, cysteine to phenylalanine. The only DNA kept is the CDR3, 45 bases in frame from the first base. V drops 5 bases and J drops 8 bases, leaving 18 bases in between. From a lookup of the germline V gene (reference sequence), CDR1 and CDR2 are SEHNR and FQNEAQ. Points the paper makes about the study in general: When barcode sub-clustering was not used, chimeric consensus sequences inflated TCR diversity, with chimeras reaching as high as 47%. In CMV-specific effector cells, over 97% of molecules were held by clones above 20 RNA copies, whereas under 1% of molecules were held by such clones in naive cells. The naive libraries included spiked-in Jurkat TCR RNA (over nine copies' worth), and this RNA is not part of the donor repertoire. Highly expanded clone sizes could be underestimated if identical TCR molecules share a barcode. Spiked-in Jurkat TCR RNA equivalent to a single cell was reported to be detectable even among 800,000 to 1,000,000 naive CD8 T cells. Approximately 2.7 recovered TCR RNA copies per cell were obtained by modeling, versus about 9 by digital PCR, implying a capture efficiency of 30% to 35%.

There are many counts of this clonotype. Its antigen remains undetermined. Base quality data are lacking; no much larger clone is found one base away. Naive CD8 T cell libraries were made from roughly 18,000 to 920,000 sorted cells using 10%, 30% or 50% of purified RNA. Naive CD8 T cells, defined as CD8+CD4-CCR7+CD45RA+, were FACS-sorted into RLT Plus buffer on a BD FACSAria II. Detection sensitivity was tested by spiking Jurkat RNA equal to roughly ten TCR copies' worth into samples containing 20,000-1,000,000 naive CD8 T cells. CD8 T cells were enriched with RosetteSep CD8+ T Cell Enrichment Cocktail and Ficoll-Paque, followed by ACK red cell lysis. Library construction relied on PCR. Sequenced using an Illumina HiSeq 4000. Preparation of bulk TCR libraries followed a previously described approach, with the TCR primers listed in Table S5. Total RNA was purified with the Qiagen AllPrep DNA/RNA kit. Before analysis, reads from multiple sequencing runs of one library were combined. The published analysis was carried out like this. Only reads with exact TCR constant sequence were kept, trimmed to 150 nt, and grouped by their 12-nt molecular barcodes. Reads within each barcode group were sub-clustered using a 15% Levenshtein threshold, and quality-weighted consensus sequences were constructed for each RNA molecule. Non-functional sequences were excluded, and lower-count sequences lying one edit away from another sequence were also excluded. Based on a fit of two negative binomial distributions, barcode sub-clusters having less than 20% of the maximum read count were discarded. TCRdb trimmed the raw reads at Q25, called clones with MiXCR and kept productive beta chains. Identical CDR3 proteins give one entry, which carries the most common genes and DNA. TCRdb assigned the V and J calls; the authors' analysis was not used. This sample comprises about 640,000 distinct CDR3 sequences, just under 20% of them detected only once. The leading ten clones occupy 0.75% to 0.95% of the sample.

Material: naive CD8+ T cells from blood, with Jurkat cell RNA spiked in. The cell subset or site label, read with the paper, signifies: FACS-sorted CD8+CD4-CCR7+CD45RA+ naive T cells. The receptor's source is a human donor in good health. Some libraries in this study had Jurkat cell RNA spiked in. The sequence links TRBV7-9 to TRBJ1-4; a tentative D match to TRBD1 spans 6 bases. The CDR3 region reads CASSPLAAGVEKLFF. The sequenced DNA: TGTGCCAGCAGCCCCCTGGCGGCAGGGGTGGAAAAACTGTTTTTT.